The TCR beta chain under discussion was sequenced for a study of early T cells in non-severe SARS-CoV-2 infection. This clonotype was observed at least ten times. In germline, CDR1 is LNHDA, CDR2 SQIVND (reference sequence). This CDR3 has 13 amino acids. V lost 6 bases and J lost 7, with 15 bases in between. One entry per CDR3 protein results from TCRdb running MiXCR on the 5' RACE reads. In the table there are roughly 29,000 distinct CDR3 sequences, about 6.6% of which are singletons. The chain couples TRBV19 to TRBJ1-2; possible D gene TRBD1, 5 bases. This TCR came from an adult who was a healthcare worker with PCR-confirmed SARS-CoV-2 infection or an uninfected control (not recorded which). The input for sequencing was whole blood, taken at baseline. The CDR3 loop is CASRKDISFGYTF. CDR3 DNA sequence: TGTGCCAGTAGAAAGGACATCTCTTTTGGCTACACCTTC.